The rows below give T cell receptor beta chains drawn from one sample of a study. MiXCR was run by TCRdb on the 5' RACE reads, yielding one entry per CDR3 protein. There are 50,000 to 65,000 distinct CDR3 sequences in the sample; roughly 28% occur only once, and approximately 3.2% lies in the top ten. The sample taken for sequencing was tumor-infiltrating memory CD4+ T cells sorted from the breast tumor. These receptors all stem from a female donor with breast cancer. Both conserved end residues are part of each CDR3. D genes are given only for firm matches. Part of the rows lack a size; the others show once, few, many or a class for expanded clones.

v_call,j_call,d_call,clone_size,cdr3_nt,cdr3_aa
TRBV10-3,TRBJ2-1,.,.,TGTGCCATCAGTACGGGACCCCAGAGCTCCTACAATGAGCAGTTCTTC,CAISTGPQSSYNEQFF
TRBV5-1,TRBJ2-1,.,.,TGCGCCAGCAGCTTAGGGGACAACTACAATGAGCAGTTCTTC,CASSLGDNYNEQFF
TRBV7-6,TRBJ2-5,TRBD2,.,TGTGCCAGCAGCTTAGAGACCAGCGGGAGCCAGTACTTC,CASSLETSGSQYF
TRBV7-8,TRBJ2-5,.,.,TGTGCCAGCACGCGTGAAGAGACCCAGTACTTC,CASTREETQYF
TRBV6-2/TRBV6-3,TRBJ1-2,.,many,TGTGCCACCAGGTCTGTGGGTGCGGGCGGAGCAACCCTTTGGAGTGGCTACACCTTC,CATRSVGAGGATLWSGYTF
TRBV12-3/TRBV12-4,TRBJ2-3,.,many,TGTGCCAGCACCCCAGAGCCAGATACGCAGTATTTT,CASTPEPDTQYF
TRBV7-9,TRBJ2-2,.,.,TGTGCCAGCAGCCCCCTCACCGGGGAGCTGTTTTTT,CASSPLTGELFF
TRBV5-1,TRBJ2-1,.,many,TGCGCCAGCATGGTCGGTCTCAACAATGAGCAGTTCTTC,CASMVGLNNEQFF
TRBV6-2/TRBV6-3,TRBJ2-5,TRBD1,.,TGTGCCAGCAGTTACGGGGGACAGTTCCAAGAGACCCAGTACTTC,CASSYGGQFQETQYF
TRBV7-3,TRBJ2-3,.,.,TGTGCCAGCAGCTTATCAGCTACAGATACGCAGTATTTT,CASSLSATDTQYF
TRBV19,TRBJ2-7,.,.,TGTGCCAGTAGCGAGGTAACGGGCTATATCTACGAGCAGTACTTC,CASSEVTGYIYEQYF
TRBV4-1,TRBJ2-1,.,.,TGCGCCAGCAGCCAAGATCGGGTAGTCCGAGAGCAGTTCTTC,CASSQDRVVREQFF
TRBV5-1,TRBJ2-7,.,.,TGCGCCAGCAGGTACGGAGCGGAGCAGTACTTC,CASRYGAEQYF
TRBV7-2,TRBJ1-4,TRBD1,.,TGTGCCAGCAGCCCCACGGACAGGAGGGGTGAAAAACTGTTTTTT,CASSPTDRRGEKLFF
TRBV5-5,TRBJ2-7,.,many,TGTGCCAGCAGCGAGGGACGGTCCTCCTACGAGCAGTACTTC,CASSEGRSSYEQYF
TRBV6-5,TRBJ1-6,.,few,TGTGCCAGCAGTTACTCGCCCTATAATTCACCCCTCCACTTT,CASSYSPYNSPLHF
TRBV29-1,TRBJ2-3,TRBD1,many,TGCAGCGCCGCCTTAGGACAGGGGAGCGGGGATACGCAGTATTTT,CSAALGQGSGDTQYF
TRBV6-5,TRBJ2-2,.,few,TGTGCCAGCAGTTACTCGAGCCTGGTCGGGGAGCTGTTTTTT,CASSYSSLVGELFF
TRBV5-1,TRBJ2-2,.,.,TGCGCCAGCAGCCCCGGACAGCCGAACACCGGGGAGCTGTTTTTT,CASSPGQPNTGELFF
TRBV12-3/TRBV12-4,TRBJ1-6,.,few,TGTGCCAGCAGCCATCAGGTTGGGTCACCCCTCCACTTT,CASSHQVGSPLHF
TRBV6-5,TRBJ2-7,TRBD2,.,TGTGCCAGCAGGACCGGGATAGCGGGCGAGCAGTACTTC,CASRTGIAGEQYF
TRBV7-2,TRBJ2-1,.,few,TGTGCCAGCGGTAGAGGTGAGCAGTTCTTC,CASGRGEQFF
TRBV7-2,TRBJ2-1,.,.,TGTGCCAGCAGCTTAGACAGGAGGTCCTACAATGAGCAGTTCTTC,CASSLDRRSYNEQFF
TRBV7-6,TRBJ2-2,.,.,TGTGCCAGCAGCTTACCAACAGGCGGGGAGCTGTTTTTT,CASSLPTGGELFF
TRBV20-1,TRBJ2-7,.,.,TGCAGTGCCCCCAGGATCCCACACGAGCAGTACTTC,CSAPRIPHEQYF
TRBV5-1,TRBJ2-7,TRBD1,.,TGCGCCAGCAGCTCGCCGGGACAGGGGGACGAGCAGTACTTC,CASSSPGQGDEQYF
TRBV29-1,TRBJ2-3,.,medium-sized,TGCAGCGTTGTTGGAGATACGCAGTATTTT,CSVVGDTQYF
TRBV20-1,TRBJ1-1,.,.,TGCAGTGCTATGGAAGCAGGGCGCATGAACACTGAAGCTTTCTTT,CSAMEAGRMNTEAFF
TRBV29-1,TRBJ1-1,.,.,TGCAGCGGCCAGGAAGGGCGTGAAGCTTTCTTT,CSGQEGREAFF
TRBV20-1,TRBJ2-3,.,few,TGCAGTGCTCTTCACACAGATACGCAGTATTTT,CSALHTDTQYF
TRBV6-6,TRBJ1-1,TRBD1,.,TGTGCCAGCGGGACAGGGATGAACACTGAAGCTTTCTTT,CASGTGMNTEAFF
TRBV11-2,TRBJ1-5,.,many,TGTGCCAGCAGCCTCTATCCGAATCAGCCCCAGCATTTT,CASSLYPNQPQHF
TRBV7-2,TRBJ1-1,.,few,TGTGCCAGCAGCGTGGGGGCGCAAACTGAAGCTTTCTTT,CASSVGAQTEAFF
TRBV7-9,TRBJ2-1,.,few,TGTGCCAGCAGCACCCTGGGGGAGAGCGGGGAGCAGTTCTTC,CASSTLGESGEQFF
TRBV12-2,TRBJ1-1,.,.,TGTGCAAGTCGCTCCCTGGGGGGGAACACTGAAGCTTTCTTT,CASRSLGGNTEAFF
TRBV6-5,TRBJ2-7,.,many,TGTGCCAGCAGTCGCCAGGGAGGCCCCTACGAGCAGTACTTC,CASSRQGGPYEQYF
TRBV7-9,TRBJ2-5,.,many,TGTGCCAGCAGCTTAGGAACGGAGACCCAGTACTTC,CASSLGTETQYF
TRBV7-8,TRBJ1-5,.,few,TGTGCCAGCAGCTTAGGACGGAGAGGCAATCAGCCCCAGCATTTT,CASSLGRRGNQPQHF